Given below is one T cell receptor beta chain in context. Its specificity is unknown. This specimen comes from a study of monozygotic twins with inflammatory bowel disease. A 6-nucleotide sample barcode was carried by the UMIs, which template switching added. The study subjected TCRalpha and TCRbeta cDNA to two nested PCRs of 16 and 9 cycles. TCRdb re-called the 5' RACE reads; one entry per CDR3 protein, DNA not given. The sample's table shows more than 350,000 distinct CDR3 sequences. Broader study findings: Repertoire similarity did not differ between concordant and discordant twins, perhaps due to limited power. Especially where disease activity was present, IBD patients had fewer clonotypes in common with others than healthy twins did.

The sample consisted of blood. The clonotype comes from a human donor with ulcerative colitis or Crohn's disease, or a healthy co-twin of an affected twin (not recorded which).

This chain's CDR3 is CSASGQGGEKLFF. The chain combines TRBV20-1 with TRBJ1-4; the TRBD1 assignment by TCRdb is unverifiable without DNA. The CDR3 spans 13 residues. Looked up from germline, CDR1 is DFQATT and CDR2 is SNEGSKA (reference sequence).